This T cell receptor (beta chain) was found in a study of monozygotic twins with inflammatory bowel disease. The study, taken as a whole, reports: Patient repertoires may have gained variability from differing immunosuppressive treatments.

Using the 5' RACE reads, TCRdb records one entry per CDR3 protein without DNA. This sample's table has about 330,000 distinct CDR3 sequences. Comment on this clonotype: Antigen specificity is unknown.

Germline CDR1 reads DFQATT; CDR2 reads SNEGSKA (reference sequence). The CDR3 is 16 residues long. The chain carries TRBV20-1 and TRBJ2-1; no DNA is available, so the TRBD2 call from TCRdb remains unchecked. This receptor was identified in a human donor with ulcerative colitis or Crohn's disease, or a healthy co-twin of an affected twin (not recorded which). Material for sequencing was blood. The CDR3 sequence is CSAPGGGGRVNNEQFF.